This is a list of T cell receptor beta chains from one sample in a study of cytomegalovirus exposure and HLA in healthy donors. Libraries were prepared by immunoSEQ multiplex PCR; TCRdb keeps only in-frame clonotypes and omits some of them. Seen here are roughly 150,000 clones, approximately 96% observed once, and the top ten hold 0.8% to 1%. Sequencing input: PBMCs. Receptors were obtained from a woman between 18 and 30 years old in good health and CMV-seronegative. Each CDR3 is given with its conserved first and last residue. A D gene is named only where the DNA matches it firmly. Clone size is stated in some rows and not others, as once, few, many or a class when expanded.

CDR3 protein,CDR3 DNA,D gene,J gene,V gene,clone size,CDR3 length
CASSIGQPAQGHEQFF,TGTGCCAGTAGTATCGGCCAACCTGCACAGGGCCATGAGCAGTTCTTC,NA,TRBJ2-1,TRBV19,NA,16
CASSKAGPRAPNEKLFF,TGCGCCAGCAGCAAAGCAGGGCCACGAGCCCCTAATGAAAAACTGTTTTTT,NA,TRBJ1-4,TRBV5-1,NA,17
CASSESSGGGQETQYF,TGTGCCAGCAGTGAATCGAGCGGGGGGGGTCAGGAGACCCAGTACTTC,TRBD2,TRBJ2-5,TRBV6-1,NA,16
CASSDSLSGELFF,TGTGCCAGCAGTGACTCCCTTTCCGGGGAGCTGTTTTTT,NA,TRBJ2-2,TRBV6-4,NA,13
CASNPRADTQYF,TGTGCCAGCAACCCCCGGGCAGATACGCAGTATTTT,NA,TRBJ2-3,TRBV27,NA,12
CARQGSLVYEQYF,TGTGCCAGACAGGGATCACTGGTCTACGAGCAGTACTTC,NA,TRBJ2-7,TRBV6-5,once,13
CASSLSQGSVYGYTF,TGCGCCAGCAGCTTATCACAGGGGTCAGTCTATGGCTACACCTTC,TRBD1,TRBJ1-2,TRBV5-1,NA,15
CASASPGTTEQFF,TGTGCCAGCGCCTCACCTGGGACTACCGAGCAGTTCTTC,TRBD2,TRBJ2-1,TRBV6-6,NA,13
CASSNLIPNQPQHF,TGTGCCAGTAGTAACCTAATTCCCAATCAGCCCCAGCATTTT,NA,TRBJ1-5,TRBV19,NA,14
CASSPLGQGDYGYTF,TGTGCCAGCAGCCCGCTCGGACAGGGCGATTATGGCTACACCTTC,TRBD1,TRBJ1-2,TRBV7-2,NA,15
CASSLSSTEAFF,TGCGCCAGCAGCCTATCGAGCACTGAAGCTTTCTTT,NA,TRBJ1-1,TRBV4-1,NA,12
CASSTEDYSNQPQHF,TGTGCCAGTAGTACGGAGGACTATAGCAATCAGCCCCAGCATTTT,NA,TRBJ1-5,TRBV19,NA,15
CASLRGSSFNEKLFF,TGTGCCAGCCTCAGGGGGAGCTCCTTTAATGAAAAACTGTTTTTT,TRBD1,TRBJ1-4,TRBV2,NA,15
CASSPLGQLYGYTF,TGTGCCAGCAGTCCCCTTGGGCAGCTCTATGGCTACACCTTC,NA,TRBJ1-2,TRBV6-1,NA,14
CASSQVISDRGPFNEKLFF,TGCGCCAGCAGCCAAGTTATCTCAGACAGGGGGCCCTTTAATGAAAAACTGTTTTTT,TRBD1,TRBJ1-4,TRBV4-1,NA,19
CASSDPPGQVYTGELFF,TGTGCCAGCAGTGACCCTCCGGGACAGGTTTACACCGGGGAGCTGTTTTTT,TRBD1,TRBJ2-2,TRBV2,NA,17
CASSGLRGSSTDTQYF,TGTGCCAGCAGTGGTCTAAGGGGGTCTAGCACAGATACGCAGTATTTT,NA,TRBJ2-3,TRBV2,NA,16
CASSLRRAGGAHEQYF,TGTGCCAGCTCACTTCGCAGGGCGGGGGGGGCCCACGAGCAGTACTTC,TRBD2,TRBJ2-7,TRBV18,NA,16
CASSVGFPGANVLTF,TGCGCCAGCAGTGTCGGGTTCCCTGGGGCCAACGTCCTGACTTTC,NA,TRBJ2-6,TRBV5-1,once,15
CASSDRTGGSYNEQFF,TGTGCCAGCAGCGACAGGACAGGGGGGTCCTACAATGAGCAGTTCTTC,TRBD1,TRBJ2-1,TRBV5-4,NA,16
CASSAGTGGVGYTF,TGTGCCAGCAGCGCCGGGACAGGGGGCGTTGGCTACACCTTC,TRBD1,TRBJ1-2,TRBV7-2,NA,14
CSVSDFNEQFF,TGCAGCGTCTCCGACTTCAATGAGCAGTTCTTC,NA,TRBJ2-1,TRBV29-1,NA,11
CASSTRQGRGSPLHF,TGTGCCAGCAGCACGCGACAGGGGAGAGGATCACCCCTCCACTTT,TRBD1,TRBJ1-6,TRBV9,NA,15
CASSLTGGSIPDTQYF,TGCGCCAGCAGCTTGACGGGGGGCAGTATACCAGATACGCAGTATTTT,NA,TRBJ2-3,TRBV5-1,NA,16
CASSSSFQGMNTEAFF,TGCGCCAGCAGCTCCTCCTTCCAGGGGATGAACACTGAAGCTTTCTTT,NA,TRBJ1-1,TRBV4-1,NA,16
CASSPTGAFYGYTF,TGTGCCAGCAGTCCCACAGGGGCCTTCTATGGCTACACCTTC,TRBD1,TRBJ1-2,TRBV27,NA,14
CSVELPLAGSYNEQFF,TGCAGCGTTGAATTGCCGCTAGCGGGGTCCTACAATGAGCAGTTCTTC,TRBD2,TRBJ2-1,TRBV29-1,NA,16
CASSLGDIAGELFF,TGCGCCAGCAGCTTGGGGGACATAGCCGGGGAGCTGTTTTTT,NA,TRBJ2-2,TRBV5-1,NA,14
CASSPWTGLNTEAFF,TGTGCCAGCAGCCCGTGGACGGGATTGAACACTGAAGCTTTCTTT,NA,TRBJ1-1,TRBV5-4,NA,15
CASSLDGTGPYEQYF,TGTGCCAGCAGCTTGGACGGGACAGGGCCGTACGAGCAGTACTTC,TRBD1,TRBJ2-7,TRBV5-8,NA,15
CASSSLPASRQGAHYGYTF,TGTGCCAGCAGCTCGCTACCCGCTTCCCGACAGGGCGCTCACTATGGCTACACCTTC,TRBD1,TRBJ1-2,TRBV7-6,NA,19
CASVEAGYNEQFF,TGTGCCAGCGTCGAGGCCGGATACAATGAGCAGTTCTTC,NA,TRBJ2-1,TRBV7-8,NA,13
CASSQDPSGGSYNEQFF,TGCGCCAGCAGCCAAGATCCTTCGGGGGGCTCCTACAATGAGCAGTTCTTC,TRBD2,TRBJ2-1,TRBV4-3,NA,17
CASSHPAAGANEQFF,TGTGCCAGCAGCCACCCCGCTGCGGGGGCCAATGAGCAGTTCTTC,NA,TRBJ2-1,TRBV14,NA,15
CASSPGLADSNTGELFF,TGTGCCAGCAGCCCGGGACTAGCGGACTCGAACACCGGGGAGCTGTTTTTT,TRBD2,TRBJ2-2,TRBV7-3,NA,17
CASSQDLGGLRGSPLHF,TGCGCCAGCAGCCAAGATTTAGGAGGTCTTCGTGGTTCACCCCTCCACTTT,NA,TRBJ1-6,TRBV4-1,NA,17
CASNPQGLGTDTQYF,TGTGCCAGCAACCCTCAGGGACTGGGCACAGATACGCAGTATTTT,NA,TRBJ2-3,TRBV2,NA,15
CATSASGGSYEQYF,TGTGCCACCAGTGCTAGCGGGGGGTCCTACGAGCAGTACTTC,TRBD2,TRBJ2-7,TRBV15,NA,14
CASSLWTKYEQYF,TGTGCCAGCAGCTTGTGGACAAAATACGAGCAGTACTTC,NA,TRBJ2-7,TRBV5-5,NA,13
CASSFLLNRATNEKLFF,TGTGCCAGCAGCTTTTTACTTAACAGGGCAACTAATGAAAAACTGTTTTTT,NA,TRBJ1-4,TRBV7-3,NA,17
CASSQDAVLAGVPYEQYF,TGCGCCAGCAGCCAAGATGCCGTACTAGCGGGGGTTCCCTACGAGCAGTACTTC,TRBD2,TRBJ2-7,TRBV4-3,NA,18
CASSLTGDNSPLHF,TGTGCCAGCAGCTTAACAGGGGATAATTCACCCCTCCACTTT,NA,TRBJ1-6,TRBV7-3,NA,14
CRGQGGTEAFF,TGCAGAGGACAGGGGGGGACTGAAGCTTTCTTT,TRBD1,TRBJ1-1,TRBV20-1,few,11
CSVELGGSGNTIYF,TGCAGCGTTGAGTTAGGAGGCTCTGGAAACACCATATATTTT,NA,TRBJ1-3,TRBV29-1,NA,14
CASSWDSRSGNTIYF,TGTGCCAGCAGCTGGGACTCTCGCTCTGGAAACACCATATATTTT,NA,TRBJ1-3,TRBV6-6,once,15
CASSLLSGAGELFF,TGTGCCAGCAGTTTATTATCGGGGGCCGGGGAGCTGTTTTTT,NA,TRBJ2-2,TRBV27,once,14
CASSPILAGGRDTQYF,TGTGCCAGCAGCCCGATCCTAGCGGGGGGGCGGGATACGCAGTATTTT,TRBD2,TRBJ2-3,TRBV9,NA,16
CASSLSRLRPGEQYF,TGTGCCAGCAGCTTATCCCGGCTCCGGCCGGGCGAGCAGTACTTC,NA,TRBJ2-7,TRBV7-2,NA,15
CASSLGTVNEKLFF,TGTGCCAGCTCACTCGGGACAGTTAATGAAAAACTGTTTTTT,TRBD1,TRBJ1-4,TRBV18,NA,14
CASSSGQGAKEKLFF,TGTGCCAGCTCATCCGGACAGGGGGCAAAGGAAAAACTGTTTTTT,TRBD1,TRBJ1-4,TRBV18,NA,15
CASSPSQGNQPQHF,TGTGCCAGCTCACCATCCCAGGGCAATCAGCCCCAGCATTTT,NA,TRBJ1-5,TRBV18,NA,14
CASSPPEGLAGAFF,TGTGCCAGCTCACCACCGGAGGGCTTGGCCGGAGCTTTCTTT,NA,TRBJ1-1,TRBV18,NA,14
CASSEEGWAGEQYF,TGTGCCAGCAGTGAAGAGGGCTGGGCGGGCGAGCAGTACTTC,NA,TRBJ2-7,TRBV6-5,NA,14
CASSPGGLAKNIQYF,TGTGCCAGTAGTCCAGGGGGATTAGCCAAAAACATTCAGTACTTC,TRBD1,TRBJ2-4,TRBV19,NA,15
CASSLGGGLYIQYF,TGTGCCAGCAGCTTAGGCGGGGGGCTATACATTCAGTACTTC,TRBD2,TRBJ2-4,TRBV11-2,NA,14